Shown below are 32 T cell receptor beta chains from a single sample sequenced in a study of beta chain features in type 1 diabetes. The antigens these receptors bind are not known. Whole-study findings and limits: Within each of all four CD4+ subsets, Type 1 diabetes patients had TCRB CDR3s that were moderately but significantly shorter.

Expressed TCRB transcripts were sequenced, since all the RNA that had been isolated was reverse transcribed. TCRdb's table, derived via immunoSEQ multiplex PCR, lists solely in-frame clones and lacks some. The sample lists hundreds of thousands of clones, about 14% occurring once. Sample: naive CD4+ T cells from blood. Receptors originate from a man younger than 35 with type 1 diabetes.

This chain links TRBV14 with TRBJ1-2; maybe TRBD1 (5 bases). The CDR3 loop spans 15 amino acids. The germline CDR1 and CDR2 sequences are SGHDN and FVKESK. The V end lost 4 bases, the J end lost 6 bases, and 18 bases lay between the germline ends. The CDR3 DNA follows: TGTGCCAGCAGCCTGGCCCTCAGGGATGGAAATGGCTACACCTTC. Protein: CASSLALRDGNGYTF.

The chain recombines TRBV4-1 with TRBJ2-7, with unresolved D. CDR1 is MGHRA, CDR2 YSYEKL, per germline. The CDR3 has 14 amino acids. Deletions cut 0 bases from V and 6 bases from J, with 12 bases between. CDR3 protein: CASSQDRFLSEQYF. CDR3 coding DNA: TGCGCCAGCAGCCAAGATCGCTTCCTATCCGAGCAGTACTTC.

Only a few counts were recorded for this clone. V and J are TRBV2 and TRBJ2-1; D ambiguous. CDR3 length equals 13 residues. Per germline, CDR1 SNHLY and CDR2 FYNNEI. Deletions cut 3 bases from V and 4 bases from J, with 7 bases between. The CDR3 region is CASSDHTYNEQFF. CDR3 nucleotides: TGTGCCAGCAGTGATCACACATACAATGAGCAGTTCTTC. The entire variable domain, with the rest obtained from reference TRBV2 and TRBJ2-1, is as follows: EPEVTQTPSHQVTQMGQEVILRCVPISNHLYFYWYRQILGQKVEFLVSFYNNEISEKSEIFDDQFSVERPDGSNFTLKIRSTKLEDSAMYFCASSDHTYNEQFFGPGTRLTVL.

This clone came up a few times. The chain couples TRBV7-2 to TRBJ2-1, with 9 bases aligning to TRBD2. With 2 bases clipped from V and 3 bases from J, the junction kept 2 bases outside the gene matches. This CDR3 is 15 amino acids long. Germline values: CDR1 SGHTA, CDR2 FQGNSA. This CDR3 is CASSLNSGSYNEQFF. DNA for the CDR3: TGTGCCAGCAGCTTAAATAGCGGGAGCTACAATGAGCAGTTCTTC.

This clone was seen only a few times. The same CDR3 also results from other DNA sequences found in this sample. V and J are TRBV18 and TRBJ1-1; unclear D gene. V lost 3 bases to trimming and J lost 0 bases, with 2 bases between them. Per germline, CDR1 KGHSH and CDR2 LQKENI. This CDR3 is 12 amino acids long. DNA for the CDR3: TGTGCCAGCTCACCCTTGAACACTGAAGCTTTCTTT. It yields the protein CASSPLNTEAFF.

This chain connects TRBV4-3 to TRBJ1-1; D is undetermined. Trimming left V 0 bases short and J 14 bases short, with 19 bases between. The CDR3 has 14 residues. CDR1 and CDR2 (germline): LGHNA, YSLEER. CDR3 loop: CASSQDLGSSPCFF. The CDR3 bases are TGCGCCAGCAGCCAAGACTTGGGTAGTTCCCCTTGCTTCTTT.

J is TRBJ1-3 and V is TRBV4-1, with D maybe TRBD1 (5 bases). Germline lookup yields CDR1 MGHRA and CDR2 YSYEKL. V dropped 1 base and J dropped 3 bases, with 19 bases sitting between them. This CDR3 comprises 18 residues. The chain's CDR3 is CASSQGEGGGLFGNTIYF. CDR3 in DNA: TGCGCCAGCAGCCAAGGCGAGGGTGGGGGACTCTTTGGAAACACCATATATTTT.

The chain couples TRBV5-4 to TRBJ2-2; D possibly uses TRBD1 or TRBD2 (5 bases each). The germline V and J ends were trimmed by 4 bases and 8 bases, with 12 bases remaining between them. CDR1 is SGHNT and CDR2 is YYREEE in the germline V gene (reference sequence). The CDR3 has 13 amino acids. The CDR3 spells CASSRDGPGELFF. CDR3 DNA sequence: TGTGCCAGCAGCAGGGACGGTCCAGGGGAGCTGTTTTTT.

There are a few counts of this clone. This chain uses TRBV30 with TRBJ2-7; 7 bases agree with TRBD1. V was clipped by 1 base and J by 12 bases; unmatched bases: 18. The CDR3 is made up of 15 amino acids. Germline-derived CDR1 and CDR2 are GTSNPN and SVGIG (reference sequence). DNA of the CDR3: TGTGCCTGGAGTGGCTCCCGGGACAGAAAAATATATCGGTACTTC. It encodes CAWSGSRDRKIYRYF.

This clone appeared a few times. The genes are TRBV29-1 and TRBJ2-2; no clear D gene. Trimming pared 3 bases from V and 3 bases from J, leaving 8 bases between. The germline V gene encodes CDR1 SQVTM and CDR2 ANQGSEA. The CDR3 contains 13 residues. The DNA of the CDR3 is TGCAGCGTTGACATAAAAGACACCGGGGAGCTGTTTTTT. This translates into CSVDIKDTGELFF.

The chain joins TRBV7-2 to TRBJ2-7; D is perhaps TRBD2 (6 bases). The germline gives CDR1 SGHTA, CDR2 FQGNSA. V lost 2 bases, J lost 2 bases, and 13 bases lay in between. The length of the CDR3 is 15 residues. The CDR3 nucleotides are TGTGCCAGCAGCTTAATAACGGGAGCGACCTACGAGCAGTACTTC. Translation: CASSLITGATYEQYF.

This clone was counted only a few times. CDR3 DNA: TGTGCCAGCAGCTTATCCGGGAAGTCCTACGAGCAGTACTTC. It specifies CASSLSGKSYEQYF. V is TRBV7-6 and J is TRBJ2-7; D is possibly TRBD2 (5 bases). CDR3 length: 14 residues. The germline V gene has CDR1 SGHVS and CDR2 FNYEAQ. V dropped 2 bases and J dropped 1 base, with 9 bases sitting between them.

This clone has only a few counts. The chain uses TRBV4-1 and TRBJ2-1, with TRBD2 matching over 8 bases. J was trimmed by 7 bases and V by 0 bases; bases with no gene match: 5. The CDR3 consists of 15 residues. The germline V gene encodes CDR1 MGHRA and CDR2 YSYEKL. The CDR3 loop reads CASSQDGGAWNEQFF. CDR3 coding DNA: TGCGCCAGCAGCCAAGACGGGGGGGCTTGGAATGAGCAGTTCTTC.

This clone turned up a few times. The chain employs TRBV6-4 and TRBJ2-3; D may be TRBD2 (6 bases). Trimming removed 0 bases from V and 1 base from J, with 8 bases in between. CDR1 and CDR2 (germline): MRHNA, SNTAGT. The CDR3 covers 15 residues. The DNA of the CDR3 is TGTGCCAGCAGTGACTCAGCTAGCGGCACAGATACGCAGTATTTT. It encodes CASSDSASGTDTQYF.

The chain is built from TRBV4-1 and TRBJ2-3; D is unresolved. In germline, CDR1 is MGHRA, CDR2 YSYEKL. The CDR3 totals 15 residues. Trimming took 1 base from V and 1 from J, leaving 9 bases between them. The CDR3 spells CASSQAGQGTDTQYF. CDR3 sequence (DNA): TGCGCCAGCAGCCAAGCCGGTCAGGGCACAGATACGCAGTATTTT.

This clone has a handful of counts. The chain is built from TRBV9 and TRBJ2-3; perhaps TRBD1 as D (6 bases). This CDR3 comprises 16 residues. V was trimmed by 0 bases and J by 0 bases, leaving 11 bases between them. CDR1 is SGDLS, CDR2 YYNGEE, per germline. DNA of the CDR3: TGTGCCAGCAGCGTAGTGGGGGCGCTAAGCACAGATACGCAGTATTTT. It yields the protein CASSVVGALSTDTQYF.

J is TRBJ2-5 and V is TRBV2, with 10 positions matching TRBD2. This CDR3 spans 14 amino acids. Germline V gene sequence: CDR1 SNHLY, CDR2 FYNNEI. Trimming took 7 bases from V and 3 from J; bases not matched to a gene: 5. The DNA of the CDR3 is TGTGCCAGCACTTCTAGCGGGAGAAAAGAGACCCAGTACTTC. Translation: CASTSSGRKETQYF.

The chain uses TRBV5-4 and TRBJ2-1; D is uncertain. Germline V gene data show CDR1 as SGHNT and CDR2 as YYREEE (reference sequence). The CDR3 sequence is 15 residues long. Trimming took off 4 bases at V and 2 bases at J, with 13 bases between the two ends. The CDR3 bases are TGTGCCAGCAGCCACGACGGTGAACCCTACAATGAGCAGTTCTTC. This gives the protein CASSHDGEPYNEQFF.

V usage is TRBV29-1 and J usage is TRBJ1-2; 12 nucleotides align to TRBD1. Trimming removed 4 bases from V and 2 bases from J; junction bases left unmatched: 8. Per germline, CDR1 SQVTM and CDR2 ANQGSEA. This CDR3 has 16 residues. The CDR3, as DNA: TGCAGCGTTGTGGAAACGGGACAGGGGGCAAACTATGGCTACACCTTC. It translates to CSVVETGQGANYGYTF.

This clone occurred many times. The CDR3 spells CASSLFAGGGISSYNEQFF. The CDR3 region has the DNA TGTGCCAGCAGCTTATTTGCGGGCGGAGGAATTAGCTCCTACAATGAGCAGTTCTTC. The gene calls are TRBV7-9 and TRBJ2-1; D perhaps matches TRBD2 (5 bases). V lost 2 bases, J lost 0 bases, and 20 bases lay in between. From germline, CDR1 is SEHNR and CDR2 FQNEAQ (reference sequence). The CDR3 spans 19 residues.

This clone was detected only a few times. V and J are TRBV7-9 and TRBJ1-3, with 8 bases lining up with TRBD1. Germline values: CDR1 SEHNR, CDR2 FQNEAQ (reference sequence). The ends lost 5 bases at V and 1 base at J; junction bases unmatched: 10. The CDR3 contains 17 residues. The CDR3 loop reads CASSLTGGQISGNTIYF. CDR3 coding DNA: TGTGCCAGCAGCCTCACAGGGGGACAAATTTCTGGAAACACCATATATTTT. Complete variable domain (other parts from reference TRBV7-9 and TRBJ1-3): DTGVSQNPRHKITKRGQNVTFRCDPISEHNRLYWYRQTLGQGPEFLTYFQNEAQLEKSRLLSDRFSAERPKGSFSTLEIQRTEQGDSAMYLCASSLTGGQISGNTIYFGEGSWLTVV.

This clone was found a few times. This CDR3 is CASSIAATRGYGYTF. In nucleotides, the CDR3 is TGTGCCAGTAGTATAGCGGCGACCCGCGGCTATGGCTACACCTTC. V gene TRBV19 combines with J gene TRBJ1-2, with D uncertain. This CDR3 region has 15 residues. The germline gives CDR1 LNHDA, CDR2 SQIVND (reference sequence). Between the trimmed V and J ends, which lost 1 base and 4 bases, there was a span of 13 bases.

The chain employs TRBV7-3 and TRBJ2-1; 7 nucleotides line up with TRBD2. The CDR3 spans 15 residues. V dropped 8 bases and J dropped 2; count of bases not matched to a gene: 9. The germline CDR1 and CDR2 sequences are SGHTA and FQGTGA. DNA of the CDR3: TGTGCCAGCGGGGAAAGGGGAGGGACCTACAATGAGCAGTTCTTC. This sequence encodes CASGERGGTYNEQFF.

In this sample, this clone turned up a few times. This chain connects TRBV4-2 to TRBJ2-2; D is uncertain. Germline assignment: CDR1 LGHNA and CDR2 YNFKEQ. CDR3 length: 13 amino acids. Trimming took off 4 bases at V and 1 base at J, with 4 bases between the two ends. CDR3 DNA: TGTGCCAGCAGCCCGGGGAACACCGGGGAGCTGTTTTTT. The encoded protein is CASSPGNTGELFF.

The genes are TRBV15 and TRBJ2-7, with 8 bases aligning to TRBD2. Unmatched junction bases numbered 11, after V lost 1 base and J lost 6 bases. This CDR3 region has 16 residues. Germline values: CDR1 LNHNV, CDR2 YYDKDF (reference sequence). CDR3 protein: CATSRARGRPGLEQYF. For the CDR3, the DNA is TGTGCCACCAGCAGAGCCCGCGGGAGGCCGGGGCTCGAGCAGTACTTC.

This clone was seen only a few times. The chain has TRBV20-1 and TRBJ1-2; 7 bases fit TRBD1. The length of the CDR3 is 11 residues. Germline loops: CDR1 DFQATT, CDR2 SNEGSKA (reference sequence). The CDR3: CGGNRGYGYTF. CDR3 bases: TGCGGTGGAAACAGGGGCTATGGCTACACCTTC.

The rearrangement links TRBV15 to TRBJ1-1; weak D call: TRBD1 (6 bases). V was pared by 5 bases and J by 1 base, with 8 bases between. The CDR3 spans 13 residues. Germline CDR1 and CDR2: LNHNV and YYDKDF (reference sequence). This chain's CDR3 is CATSQDRNTEAFF. Here the CDR3 DNA reads TGTGCCACCAGCCAGGACAGGAACACTGAAGCTTTCTTT.

A single count supports this clone. The chain carries TRBV9 and TRBJ2-2; D is uncertain. Trimming shortened V by 4 bases and J by 4 bases, and 14 bases separated the two germline ends. Germline V gene lookup returns CDR1 SGDLS and CDR2 YYNGEE. This CDR3 has 15 residues. The CDR3 loop is CASSLAGDRTGELFF. The CDR3 bases are TGTGCCAGCAGCCTGGCAGGCGACCGCACCGGGGAGCTGTTTTTT.

This clone came up a few times. The chain combines TRBV6-5 with TRBJ2-7, with D possibly TRBD1 on 6 matching bases. CDR1 is MNHEY and CDR2 is SVGAGI in the germline V gene. Trimming shortened V by 7 bases and J by 6 bases, and 16 bases separated the two germline ends. CDR3 size: 13 residues. The CDR3 nucleotides are TGTGCCAGCAACCGAATTCAGGGGCTCGAGCAGTACTTC. As protein: CASNRIQGLEQYF.

This clone was found a few times. The chain couples TRBV27 to TRBJ1-5; D is possibly TRBD1 (5 bases). CDR1 is MNHEY and CDR2 is SMNVEV in the germline V gene (reference sequence). There are 15 residues in the CDR3. V lost 4 bases, J lost 2 bases, and 12 bases lay in between. CDR3 region: CASSWSATGNQPQHF. The CDR3 DNA follows: TGTGCCAGCAGTTGGTCCGCGACAGGCAATCAGCCCCAGCATTTT.

J is TRBJ1-1 and V is TRBV4-1; D not certain. The V end was cut by 2 bases, the J end by 2 bases, with 15 bases between. The germline V gene has CDR1 MGHRA and CDR2 YSYEKL. The CDR3 totals 16 residues. CDR3 in amino acids: CASSQFEYTENTEAFF. The DNA for the CDR3 is TGCGCCAGCAGCCAATTCGAATATACAGAAAACACTGAAGCTTTCTTT.

The V and J genes are TRBV9 and TRBJ2-1; D may be TRBD2 (6 bases). V lost 0 bases and J lost 3, with 13 bases in between. The germline V gene encodes CDR1 SGDLS and CDR2 YYNGEE. CDR3 length: 16 amino acids. CDR3 sequence (DNA): TGTGCCAGCAGCGTAGCTACGGGAGACAGCTACAATGAGCAGTTCTTC. Its translation is CASSVATGDSYNEQFF.